This entry lists 30 T cell receptor beta chains sequenced from one sample in a study of identical twins. Each CDR3 protein is one row after TCRdb ran MiXCR on the 5' RACE reads. The table has 350,000 to 450,000 distinct CDR3 sequences, under 20% seen once. Material: naive T cells sorted from blood. The receptors were sampled from a man aged 45-60 years in good health.

V usage is TRBV12-3 or TRBV12-4 and J usage is TRBJ2-1; 9 positions agree with TRBD1. Germline trimming cut 2 bases from V and 4 bases from J; bases unmatched to any gene: 3. The CDR3 contains 15 residues. CDR3 nucleotides: TGTGCCAGCAGTTTAAGGGACAGGGTATACAATGAGCAGTTCTTC. Residues: CASSLRDRVYNEQFF.

The chain has TRBV7-9 and TRBJ2-4, with D perhaps TRBD2 (7 bases). The CDR3 sequence is 13 residues long. The V and J ends lost 5 bases and 8 bases respectively, with 13 bases between them. Germline V CDR1 and CDR2: SEHNR, FQNEAQ (reference sequence). CDR3 coding DNA: TGTGCCAGCAGCCTGGCGGGGGCTCACATTCAGTACTTC. Amino acid sequence: CASSLAGAHIQYF. The full variable domain, completed using reference TRBV7-9 and TRBJ2-4, is DTGVSQNPRHKITKRGQNVTFRCDPISEHNRLYWYRQTLGQGPEFLTYFQNEAQLEKSRLLSDRFSAERPKGSFSTLEIQRTEQGDSAMYLCASSLAGAHIQYFGAGTRLSVL.

This clonotype was counted ten times or more. CDR3 DNA sequence: TGTGCCAGCAGCCAAGAGTGGACAGGGGGCCACGAGCAGTACTTC. Its protein is CASSQEWTGGHEQYF. The chain links TRBV3-1 to TRBJ2-7; the match to TRBD1 covers 11 bases. This CDR3 comprises 15 residues. Germline V gene sequence: CDR1 LGHDT, CDR2 YNNKEL (reference sequence). V lost 0 bases and J lost 5; bases outside the gene matches: 3.

The table lists this clonotype with many counts. This chain links TRBV25-1 with TRBJ1-2; D unresolved. This CDR3 spans 12 amino acids. Germline CDR1 MGHDK, CDR2 SYGVNS. V was clipped by 2 bases and J by 4 bases, with 5 bases between them. The CDR3 region has the DNA TGTGCCAGCAGTGAAGGGATCTATGGCTACACCTTC. Its translation is CASSEGIYGYTF.

The chain employs TRBV5-1 and TRBJ2-7, with TRBD2 as a possible D gene (5 bases). Trimming shortened V by 4 bases and J by 0 bases, and 11 bases separated the two germline ends. CDR1 and CDR2 from the germline V gene are SGHRS and YFSETQ. There are 14 residues in the CDR3. In DNA, the CDR3 is TGCGCCAGCAGCCATGGACTGAACTCCTACGAGCAGTACTTC. It is translated as CASSHGLNSYEQYF.

This clonotype was counted ten times or more. The chain links TRBV9 to TRBJ2-3, with TRBD2 identical over 11 bases. V lost 2 bases to trimming and J lost 7 bases; unmatched junction nucleotides: 12. Germline V lookup: CDR1 SGDLS, CDR2 YYNGEE. This CDR3 region has 17 residues. CDR3 amino acids: CASSVTGLAVAPNTQYF. DNA of the CDR3: TGTGCCAGCAGCGTGACGGGACTAGCGGTTGCCCCGAATACGCAGTATTTT.

This clonotype was counted ten times or more. The J gene is TRBJ2-2, the V gene TRBV7-3, with a tentative D call TRBD2 (7 bases). V was trimmed by 1 base and J by 6 bases, leaving 15 bases between them. CDR1 is SGHTA, CDR2 FQGTGA, per germline. The CDR3 loop spans 16 amino acids. The CDR3 DNA follows: TGTGCCAGCAGCTTAAAGGGGGGAGGGATCCCCGGGGAGCTGTTTTTT. It codes for CASSLKGGGIPGELFF.

This clonotype has just a few counts. This sequence joins TRBV12-3 or TRBV12-4 and TRBJ2-1; 7 nucleotides line up with TRBD1. The CDR3 runs to 15 residues. The trim removed 5 bases at V and 6 bases at J, leaving 10 bases unmatched. In nucleotides, the CDR3 is TGTGCCAGCAGTGAAGCGACAGGGTTGGGCAATGAGCAGTTCTTC. This gives the protein CASSEATGLGNEQFF.

This clonotype appeared many times. The chain carries TRBV7-2 and TRBJ2-1; 9 positions agree with TRBD2. Trimming at V came to 2 bases and at J to 3 bases, leaving 5 bases not matched to a gene. The germline V gene encodes CDR1 SGHTA and CDR2 FQGNSA. This CDR3 has 16 residues. CDR3 sequence reads: CASSLWREGRYNEQFF. The CDR3 DNA reads TGTGCCAGCAGCTTATGGCGGGAGGGCCGCTACAATGAGCAGTTCTTC.

The rearrangement uses TRBV12-3 or TRBV12-4 and TRBJ1-5; unclear D gene. The V end was cut by 0 bases, the J end by 3 bases, with 12 bases between. The CDR3 has 16 residues. The CDR3 DNA sequence: TGTGCCAGCAGTTTAGCGGGAGGAGGGAACAATCAGCCCCAGCATTTT. Its translation is CASSLAGGGNNQPQHF.

This clonotype was observed a handful of times. The V and J genes are TRBV12-3 or TRBV12-4 and TRBJ1-6; D remains ambiguous. CDR3 length equals 12 residues. Trimming removed 4 bases from V and 11 bases from J, with 9 bases in between. In DNA form, the CDR3 reads TGTGCCAGCAGTTACACGGATCCACCCCTCCACTTT. This sequence encodes CASSYTDPPLHF.

This clonotype appeared many times. The chain recombines TRBV30 with TRBJ2-1; possibly TRBD2 for D (5 bases). CDR3 length: 12 residues. V was pared by 2 bases and J by 7 bases, with 9 bases between. Germline V gives CDR1 GTSNPN, CDR2 SVGIG (reference sequence). DNA of the CDR3: TGTGCCTGGAGTACACGAGGGAATGAGCAGTTCTTC. Its translation: CAWSTRGNEQFF.

The rearrangement links TRBV20-1 to TRBJ2-3; 9 nucleotides line up with TRBD2. Germline CDR1 and CDR2: DFQATT and SNEGSKA (reference sequence). V shed 4 bases, J shed 6 bases, and the junction held 8 bases outside the gene matches. This CDR3 is built from 14 residues. CDR3 sequence reads: CSAMGSGSVDTQYF. The CDR3 coding sequence is TGCAGTGCTATGGGTAGCGGGAGTGTTGATACGCAGTATTTT.

This clonotype was seen only a few times. The rearrangement links TRBV9 to TRBJ2-7, with TRBD1 as a possible D gene (5 bases). The CDR3 length is 14 residues. The germline V gene has CDR1 SGDLS and CDR2 YYNGEE. Trimming shortened V by 0 bases and J by 3 bases, and 10 bases separated the two germline ends. For the CDR3, the DNA is TGTGCCAGCAGCGTAGCAGGGCCCGGCTACGAGCAGTACTTC. Translated: CASSVAGPGYEQYF. Drawing the rest from reference TRBV9 and TRBJ2-7, the complete variable domain is DSGVTQTPKHLITATGQRVTLRCSPRSGDLSVYWYQQSLDQGLQFLIQYYNGEERAKGNILERFSAQQFPDLHSELNLSSLELGDSALYFCASSVAGPGYEQYFGPGTRLTVT.

In this sample, this clonotype turned up a few times. This chain links TRBV5-1 with TRBJ1-1; D unresolved. The V end was cut by 0 bases, the J end by 7 bases, with 10 bases between. From germline, CDR1 is SGHRS and CDR2 YFSETQ. CDR3 length equals 13 residues. The CDR3 DNA is TGCGCCAGCAGCTTGGAACGCGGAGTTGAAGCTTTCTTT. Its translation is CASSLERGVEAFF.

This clonotype showed up just once. This chain uses TRBV27 with TRBJ2-3, with unresolved D. V was shortened by 0 bases and J by 2 bases, with 6 bases between the two germline ends. This CDR3 has 14 amino acids. Germline V gives CDR1 MNHEY, CDR2 SMNVEV (reference sequence). The CDR3 DNA sequence: TGTGCCAGCAGTTTATCGGCCCACACAGATACGCAGTATTTT. Its protein is CASSLSAHTDTQYF.

In its sample, this clonotype was seen a few times. The chain couples TRBV4-3 to TRBJ2-2; 7 nucleotides line up with TRBD2. Germline CDR1 is LGHNA and CDR2 is YSLEER. This CDR3 spans 19 amino acids. With V trimmed by 0 bases and J by 0 bases, 10 bases remained unmatched. The CDR3 nucleotides read TGCGCCAGCAGCCAAGATATGCTAGCGGAGCCCGCGAACACCGGGGAGCTGTTTTTT. It translates to CASSQDMLAEPANTGELFF.

This clonotype has only a few counts. The chain links TRBV20-1 to TRBJ2-7; 9 positions agree with TRBD1. V trimming: 3 bases; J trimming: 3 bases; junction bases outside the gene matches: 9. From germline, CDR1 is DFQATT and CDR2 SNEGSKA (reference sequence). The CDR3 has 15 amino acids. The CDR3 loop is CSASSGTGLFYEQYF. DNA of the CDR3: TGCAGTGCTAGCTCCGGGACAGGGCTTTTCTACGAGCAGTACTTC.

This clonotype was found many times. The rearrangement joins TRBV7-2 to TRBJ2-3; 7 bases line up with TRBD2. Germline loops: CDR1 SGHTA, CDR2 FQGNSA. The ends lost 1 base at V and 2 bases at J; junction bases unmatched: 6. CDR3 length: 16 residues. In DNA form, the CDR3 reads TGTGCCAGCAGCTTAGTTGGCGGGAGAACCACAGATACGCAGTATTTT. Its translation is CASSLVGGRTTDTQYF.

This clonotype was seen ten or more times. The chain has TRBV9 and TRBJ2-7, with 10 nucleotides matching TRBD1. The germline CDR1 and CDR2 sequences are SGDLS and YYNGEE. Unmatched junction bases numbered 5, after V lost 3 bases and J lost 2 bases. The length of the CDR3 is 15 residues. The CDR3 DNA reads as TGTGCCAGCAGCGCCGGGACAGGGGTGCCCTACGAGCAGTACTTC. Its protein product is CASSAGTGVPYEQYF.

This clonotype has just a few counts. This chain links TRBV20-1 with TRBJ2-5; D assignment may be TRBD1 or TRBD2 (5 bases each). The CDR3 is 15 amino acids. V gave up 3 bases and J gave up 1 base, with 15 bases separating them. The V gene's germline CDR1 is DFQATT and CDR2 SNEGSKA (reference sequence). CDR3 sequence: CSARPGTARQETQYF. CDR3 in DNA: TGCAGTGCTAGGCCCGGGACCGCGCGCCAAGAGACCCAGTACTTC.

CDR3 region: CASSLEGLSVSYNEQFF. The CDR3, as DNA: TGCGCCAGCAGCTTGGAGGGTTTATCGGTATCCTACAATGAGCAGTTCTTC. The chain employs TRBV5-1 and TRBJ2-1; D is ambiguous. In germline, CDR1 is SGHRS, CDR2 YFSETQ. This CDR3 has 17 amino acids. Trimming pared 0 bases from V and 1 base from J, leaving 14 bases between.

This chain uses TRBV10-3 with TRBJ2-3; 9 bases match TRBD2. V lost 6 bases, J lost 2 bases, and 9 bases stayed unmatched. Germline V CDR1 and CDR2: ENHRY, SYGVKD. The CDR3 is 16 amino acids. CDR3 nucleotides: TGTGCCATCAGAGTTCTAGCGGGGAGTTCCACAGATACGCAGTATTTT. Residues: CAIRVLAGSSTDTQYF.

The chain links TRBV10-3 to TRBJ2-7; D uncertain. CDR1 is ENHRY, CDR2 SYGVKD, per germline. The V and J ends lost 3 bases and 6 bases respectively, with 18 bases between them. CDR3 length equals 15 residues. The DNA for the CDR3 is TGTGCCATCAGTGAACGGGCCCCCAACCTCCTCGAGCAGTACTTC. Residues: CAISERAPNLLEQYF.

The chain combines TRBV4-3 with TRBJ2-7, with D hard to call. The V gene's germline CDR1 is LGHNA and CDR2 YSLEER. The CDR3 is 15 residues long. Deletions cut 1 base from V and 3 bases from J, with 13 bases between. CDR3 sequence reads: CASSQVWKQNYEQYF. In DNA form, the CDR3 reads TGCGCCAGCAGCCAAGTGTGGAAACAGAACTACGAGCAGTACTTC.

This clonotype was counted ten times or more. The chain uses TRBV20-1 and TRBJ1-4, with unresolved D. The germline CDR1 and CDR2 sequences are DFQATT and SNEGSKA (reference sequence). Trimming shortened V by 0 bases and J by 4 bases, and 15 bases separated the two germline ends. The CDR3 is 16 residues long. This chain's CDR3 is CSARDIGVQINEKLFF. For the CDR3, the DNA is TGCAGTGCTAGAGACATAGGTGTGCAGATTAATGAAAAACTGTTTTTT.

The V and J genes are TRBV12-3 or TRBV12-4 and TRBJ1-1; D is undetermined. The CDR3 is 16 amino acids. The germline V and J ends were trimmed by 6 bases and 0 bases, with 17 bases remaining between them. CDR3 sequence reads: CASSRVPNLMNTEAFF. The CDR3 nucleotides read TGTGCCAGCAGCCGTGTGCCCAACTTGATGAACACTGAAGCTTTCTTT.

The CDR3 sequence: CASSPGGSQNTGELFF. The CDR3 region has the DNA TGCGCCAGCAGCCCGGGGGGTTCTCAGAACACCGGGGAGCTGTTTTTT. The chain is built from TRBV5-1 and TRBJ2-2; 7 positions match TRBD2. V gave up 4 bases and J gave up 1 base; unmatched junction bases: 7. The germline V gene encodes CDR1 SGHRS and CDR2 YFSETQ. The CDR3 extends over 16 amino acids.

This clonotype was seen a single time. A much larger clone lies one base from this, so it may be a read error. J is TRBJ2-1 and V is TRBV6-2 or TRBV6-3; D is uncertain. This CDR3 is 12 amino acids long. Germline CDR1 reads MNHEY; CDR2 reads SVGEGT. The chain's CDR3 is CASSYGNNVQFF. DNA for the CDR3: TGTGCCAGCAGTTACGGGAACAATGTGCAGTTCTTC.

This chain uses TRBV5-1 with TRBJ2-5; D call uncertain. The CDR3 sequence is 16 residues long. Germline V gives CDR1 SGHRS, CDR2 YFSETQ. V lost 1 base and J 2 bases, leaving 15 bases between the germline ends. The CDR3 coding sequence is TGCGCCAGCAGCTTGATCCGTGGGCCTCCACAAGAGACCCAGTACTTC. Amino acid sequence: CASSLIRGPPQETQYF.